This T cell receptor (beta chain) was sequenced in a study of blood T cell repertoires in COVID-19. Study context: Samples of COVID-19 (acute and convalescent) were obtained from the United States, Italy and Spain. T cells, B-cell-depleted T cells, or PBMCs supplied cDNA or gDNA.

The CDR3 totals 14 residues. Per germline, CDR1 LGHNT and CDR2 FRNRAP. V shed 1 base and J shed 6 bases, with 10 bases lying between them. In the authors' workflow: Estimation of nucleated cell counts was performed using reference gene primer amplification. Libraries were prepared by immunoSEQ multiplex PCR; TCRdb keeps only in-frame clonotypes and omits some of them. D and trimming come from the DNA, and the V and J calls and clone size come from that table. The sample holds approximately 150,000 clones, roughly 85% seen once. The chain has TRBV12-5 and TRBJ1-5, with a weak D call TRBD1 (6 bases). The TCR originated in a man aged 35 to 55 with acute or convalescent COVID-19. Sequenced material: peripheral blood. DNA for the CDR3: TGTGCTAGTGGTTTGGGAACAGGGAGTCAGCCCCAGCATTTT. This sequence encodes CASGLGTGSQPQHF.